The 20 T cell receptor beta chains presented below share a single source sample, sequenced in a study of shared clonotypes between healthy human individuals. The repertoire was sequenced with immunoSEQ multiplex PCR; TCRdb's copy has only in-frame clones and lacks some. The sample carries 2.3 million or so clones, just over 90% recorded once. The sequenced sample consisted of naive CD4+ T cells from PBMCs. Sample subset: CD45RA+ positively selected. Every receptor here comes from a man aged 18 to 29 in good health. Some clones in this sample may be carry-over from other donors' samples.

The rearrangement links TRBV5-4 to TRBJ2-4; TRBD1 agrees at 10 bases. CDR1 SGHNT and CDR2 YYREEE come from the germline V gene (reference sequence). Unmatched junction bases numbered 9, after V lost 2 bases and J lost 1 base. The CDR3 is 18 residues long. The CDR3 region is CASSLRTGTGEAKNIQYF. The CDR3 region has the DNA TGTGCCAGCAGCTTAAGGACCGGGACAGGGGAGGCCAAAAACATTCAGTACTTC.

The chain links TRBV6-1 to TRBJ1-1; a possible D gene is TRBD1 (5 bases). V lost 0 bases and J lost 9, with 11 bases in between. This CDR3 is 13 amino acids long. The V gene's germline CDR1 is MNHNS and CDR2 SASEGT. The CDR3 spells CASSEAGRRKAFF. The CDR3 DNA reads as TGTGCCAGCAGTGAAGCGGGACGAAGAAAAGCTTTCTTT.

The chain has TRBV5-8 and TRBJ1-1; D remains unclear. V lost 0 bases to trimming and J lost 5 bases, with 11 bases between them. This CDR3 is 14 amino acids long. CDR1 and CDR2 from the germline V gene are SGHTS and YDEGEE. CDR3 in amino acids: CASSLVEGRTEAFF. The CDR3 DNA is TGTGCCAGCAGCTTGGTGGAGGGTAGAACTGAAGCTTTCTTT. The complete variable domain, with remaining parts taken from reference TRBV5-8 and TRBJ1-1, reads EAGVTQSPTHLIKTRGQQATLRCSPISGHTSVYWYQQALGLGLQFLLWYDEGEERNRGNFPPRFSGRQFPNYSSELNVNALELEDSALYLCASSLVEGRTEAFFGQGTRLTVV.

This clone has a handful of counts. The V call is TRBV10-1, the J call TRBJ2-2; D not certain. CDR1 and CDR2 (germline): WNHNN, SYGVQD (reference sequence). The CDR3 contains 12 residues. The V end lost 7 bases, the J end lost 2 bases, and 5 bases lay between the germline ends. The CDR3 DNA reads TGCGCCAGCAAAGAAAACACCGGGGAGCTGTTTTTT. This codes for CASKENTGELFF.

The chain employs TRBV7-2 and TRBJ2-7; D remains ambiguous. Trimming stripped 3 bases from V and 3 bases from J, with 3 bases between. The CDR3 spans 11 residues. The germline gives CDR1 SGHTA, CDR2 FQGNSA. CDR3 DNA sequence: TGTGCCAGCAGCTTCGACTACGAGCAGTACTTC. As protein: CASSFDYEQYF.

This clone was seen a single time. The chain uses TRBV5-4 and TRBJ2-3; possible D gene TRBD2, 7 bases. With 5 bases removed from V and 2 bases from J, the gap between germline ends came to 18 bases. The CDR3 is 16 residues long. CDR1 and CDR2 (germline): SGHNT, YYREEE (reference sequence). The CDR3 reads CASRIRGGGPTDTQYF. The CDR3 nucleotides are TGTGCCAGCAGAATAAGAGGGGGAGGGCCCACAGATACGCAGTATTTT.

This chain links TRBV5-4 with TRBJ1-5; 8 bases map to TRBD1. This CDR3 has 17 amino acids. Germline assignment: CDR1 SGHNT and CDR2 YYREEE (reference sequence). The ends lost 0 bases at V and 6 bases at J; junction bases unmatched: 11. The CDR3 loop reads CASSLDGAGGFSQPQHF. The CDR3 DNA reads TGTGCCAGCAGCTTGGATGGGGCAGGGGGCTTTAGTCAGCCCCAGCATTTT.

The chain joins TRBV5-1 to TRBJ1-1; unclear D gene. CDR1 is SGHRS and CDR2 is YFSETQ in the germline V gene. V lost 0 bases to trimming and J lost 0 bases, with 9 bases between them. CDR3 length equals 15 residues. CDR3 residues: CASSLGAELNTEAFF. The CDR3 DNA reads TGCGCCAGCAGCTTGGGGGCAGAATTGAACACTGAAGCTTTCTTT.

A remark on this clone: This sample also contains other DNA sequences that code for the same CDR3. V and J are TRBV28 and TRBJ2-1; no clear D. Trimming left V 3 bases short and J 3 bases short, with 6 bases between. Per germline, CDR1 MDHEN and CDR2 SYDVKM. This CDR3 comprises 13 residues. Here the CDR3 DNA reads TGTGCCAGCAGTTTGTCAGGCTACAATGAGCAGTTCTTC. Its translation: CASSLSGYNEQFF.

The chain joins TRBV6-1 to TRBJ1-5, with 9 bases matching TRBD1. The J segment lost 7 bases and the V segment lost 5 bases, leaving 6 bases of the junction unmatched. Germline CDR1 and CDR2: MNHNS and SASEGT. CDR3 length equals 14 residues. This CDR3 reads CASSRTGEAQPQHF. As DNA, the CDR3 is TGTGCCAGCAGTCGGACAGGGGAAGCACAGCCCCAGCATTTT.

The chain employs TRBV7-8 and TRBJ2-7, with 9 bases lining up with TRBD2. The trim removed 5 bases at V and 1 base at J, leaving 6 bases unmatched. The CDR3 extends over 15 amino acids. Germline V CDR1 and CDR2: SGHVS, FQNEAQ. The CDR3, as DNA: TGTGCCAGCAGCACCAGAGCGGGAGGTTCCTACGAGCAGTACTTC. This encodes CASSTRAGGSYEQYF.

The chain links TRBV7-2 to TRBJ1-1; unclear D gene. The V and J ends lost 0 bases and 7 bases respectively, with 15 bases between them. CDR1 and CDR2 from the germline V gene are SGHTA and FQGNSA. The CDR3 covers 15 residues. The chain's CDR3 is CASSLAGQALGEAFF. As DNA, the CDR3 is TGTGCCAGCAGCTTAGCTGGGCAGGCACTCGGTGAAGCTTTCTTT.

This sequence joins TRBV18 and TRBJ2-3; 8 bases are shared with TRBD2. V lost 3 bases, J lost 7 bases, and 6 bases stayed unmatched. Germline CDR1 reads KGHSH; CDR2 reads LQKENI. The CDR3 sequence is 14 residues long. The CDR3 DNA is TGTGCCAGCTCACCGGCGGGAGGATCTTATACGCAGTATTTT. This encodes CASSPAGGSYTQYF.

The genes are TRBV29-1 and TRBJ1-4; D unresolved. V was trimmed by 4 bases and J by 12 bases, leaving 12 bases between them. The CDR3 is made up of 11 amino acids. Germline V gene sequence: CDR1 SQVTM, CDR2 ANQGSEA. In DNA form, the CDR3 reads TGCAGCGTTGGAGACCGCGGCGAACTGTTTTTT. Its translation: CSVGDRGELFF.

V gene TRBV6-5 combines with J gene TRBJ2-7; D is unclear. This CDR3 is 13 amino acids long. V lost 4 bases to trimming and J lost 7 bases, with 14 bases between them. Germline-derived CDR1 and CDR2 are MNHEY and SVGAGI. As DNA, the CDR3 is TGTGCCAGCAGTTCCTTGGGCGGCGGAGAGCAGTACTTC. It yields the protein CASSSLGGGEQYF.

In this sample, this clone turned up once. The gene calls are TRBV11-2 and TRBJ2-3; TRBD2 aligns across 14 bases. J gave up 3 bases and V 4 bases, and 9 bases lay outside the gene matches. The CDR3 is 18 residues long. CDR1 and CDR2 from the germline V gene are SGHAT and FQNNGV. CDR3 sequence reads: CASSSRLAGGPSTDTQYF. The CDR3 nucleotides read TGTGCCAGCAGCTCCAGACTAGCGGGAGGGCCTTCGACAGATACGCAGTATTTT.

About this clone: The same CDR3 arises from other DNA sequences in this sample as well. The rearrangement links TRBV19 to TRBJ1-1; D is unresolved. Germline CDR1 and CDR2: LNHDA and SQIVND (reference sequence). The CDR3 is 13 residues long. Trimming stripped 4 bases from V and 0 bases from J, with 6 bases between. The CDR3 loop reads CASSTQMNTEAFF. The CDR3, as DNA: TGTGCCAGTAGTACCCAAATGAACACTGAAGCTTTCTTT.

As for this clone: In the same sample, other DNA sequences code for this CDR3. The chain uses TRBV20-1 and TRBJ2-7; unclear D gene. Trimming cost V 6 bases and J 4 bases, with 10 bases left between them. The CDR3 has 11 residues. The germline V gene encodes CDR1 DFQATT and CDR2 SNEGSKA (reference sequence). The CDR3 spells CSAPGPYEQYF. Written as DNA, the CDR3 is TGCAGTGCACCCGGACCGTACGAGCAGTACTTC.

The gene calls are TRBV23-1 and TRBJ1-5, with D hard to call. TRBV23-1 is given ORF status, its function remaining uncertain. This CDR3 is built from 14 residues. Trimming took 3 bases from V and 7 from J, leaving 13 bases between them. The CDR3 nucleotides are TGCGCCAGCAGTCACCCAGCCCCCAGCCAGCCCCAGCATTTT. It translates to CASSHPAPSQPQHF.

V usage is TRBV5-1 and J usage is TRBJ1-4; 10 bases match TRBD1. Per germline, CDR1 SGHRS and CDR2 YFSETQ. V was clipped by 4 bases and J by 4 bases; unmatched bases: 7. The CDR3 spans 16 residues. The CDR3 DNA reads TGCGCCAGCAGCCCTCTTGGACAGGGGGTTAATGAAAAACTGTTTTTT. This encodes CASSPLGQGVNEKLFF.